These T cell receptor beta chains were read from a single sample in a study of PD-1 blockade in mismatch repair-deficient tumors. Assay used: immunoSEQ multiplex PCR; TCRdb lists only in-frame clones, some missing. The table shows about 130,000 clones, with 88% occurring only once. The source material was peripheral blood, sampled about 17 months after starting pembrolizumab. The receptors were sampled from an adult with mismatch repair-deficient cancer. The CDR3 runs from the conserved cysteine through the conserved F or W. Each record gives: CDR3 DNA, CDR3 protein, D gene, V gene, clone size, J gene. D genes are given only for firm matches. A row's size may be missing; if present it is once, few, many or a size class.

CDR3 DNA: TGCAGCGTTCGGTGGAGTAACTATGGCTACACCTTC; CDR3 protein: CSVRWSNYGYTF; D gene: NA; V gene: TRBV29-1; clone size: NA; J gene: TRBJ1-2
CDR3 DNA: TGCGCCAGCAGCCAAGAAGGGACCGAGCAGTACTTC; CDR3 protein: CASSQEGTEQYF; D gene: NA; V gene: TRBV4-1; clone size: NA; J gene: TRBJ2-7
CDR3 DNA: TGTGCCAGCAGTCTCTCTAGACTTGGGGCTGAAGCTTTCTTT; CDR3 protein: CASSLSRLGAEAFF; D gene: NA; V gene: TRBV28; clone size: once; J gene: TRBJ1-1
CDR3 DNA: TGTGCCAGCAGTTCGGGACAGGGGCACTACGAGCAGTACTTC; CDR3 protein: CASSSGQGHYEQYF; D gene: TRBD1; V gene: TRBV28; clone size: NA; J gene: TRBJ2-7
CDR3 DNA: TGTGCCAGCAGCCCTGGCTTAGCGGGGCAAAACATTCAGTACTTC; CDR3 protein: CASSPGLAGQNIQYF; D gene: TRBD2; V gene: TRBV7-8; clone size: once; J gene: TRBJ2-4
CDR3 DNA: TGTGCCAGCAGCCAGGAGGGTAGCGGGAGGGTAGGATACAATGAGCAGTTCTTC; CDR3 protein: CASSQEGSGRVGYNEQFF; D gene: TRBD2; V gene: TRBV5-5; clone size: NA; J gene: TRBJ2-1
CDR3 DNA: TGTGCCACCAGCAGGGGAGGGGACTCCTACGAGCAGTACTTC; CDR3 protein: CATSRGGDSYEQYF; D gene: TRBD2; V gene: TRBV15; clone size: NA; J gene: TRBJ2-7
CDR3 DNA: TGTGCCAGCAGCTTATCGGACCCTGGTAGCAATCAGCCCCAGCATTTT; CDR3 protein: CASSLSDPGSNQPQHF; D gene: NA; V gene: TRBV7-9; clone size: NA; J gene: TRBJ1-5
CDR3 DNA: TGCAGCGTTGACGACGCCCGGGGACAGGGGTTCGATGAGCAGTTCTTC; CDR3 protein: CSVDDARGQGFDEQFF; D gene: TRBD1; V gene: TRBV29-1; clone size: NA; J gene: TRBJ2-1
CDR3 DNA: TGCGCCAGCAGCCAAGACTCATACAATGAGCAGTTCTTC; CDR3 protein: CASSQDSYNEQFF; D gene: NA; V gene: TRBV4-3; clone size: NA; J gene: TRBJ2-1
CDR3 DNA: TGTGCCAGCAGTTGGCAGTCGGTGGGGGAGACCCAGTACTTC; CDR3 protein: CASSWQSVGETQYF; D gene: NA; V gene: TRBV28; clone size: NA; J gene: TRBJ2-5
CDR3 DNA: TGTGCCATCACCACAGACAGGGAGGGTTGGTTCACTGAAGCTTTCTTT; CDR3 protein: CAITTDREGWFTEAFF; D gene: TRBD1; V gene: TRBV10-3; clone size: NA; J gene: TRBJ1-1
CDR3 DNA: TGTGCCAGCAGTGAAGAGGGCGCGGGGGGCTACACCTTC; CDR3 protein: CASSEEGAGGYTF; D gene: NA; V gene: TRBV2; clone size: NA; J gene: TRBJ1-2
CDR3 DNA: TGTGCCAGCAGTTTATGGGGGATAGCGGGAGGGCGGGCGAAACACAATGAGCAGTTCTTC; CDR3 protein: CASSLWGIAGGRAKHNEQFF; D gene: TRBD2; V gene: TRBV28; clone size: NA; J gene: TRBJ2-1
CDR3 DNA: TGTGCCAGCAGCGTGGGACAGACGCTAGTAAATACGCAGTATTTT; CDR3 protein: CASSVGQTLVNTQYF; D gene: TRBD1; V gene: TRBV9; clone size: NA; J gene: TRBJ2-3
CDR3 DNA: TGTGCCAGCAGCATGTCAGGGGGGGGCTACAATGAGCAGTTCTTC; CDR3 protein: CASSMSGGGYNEQFF; D gene: NA; V gene: TRBV5-4; clone size: NA; J gene: TRBJ2-1
CDR3 DNA: TGTGCCAGCGGAGGACAGGGGTTGTACGAGCAGTACTTC; CDR3 protein: CASGGQGLYEQYF; D gene: TRBD1; V gene: TRBV19; clone size: NA; J gene: TRBJ2-7
CDR3 DNA: TGTGCCAGCAGATACCGACTAGCGGGAGGCTACGAGCAGTACTTC; CDR3 protein: CASRYRLAGGYEQYF; D gene: TRBD2; V gene: TRBV6-5; clone size: once; J gene: TRBJ2-7
CDR3 DNA: TGTGCCAGCAGCGTATCTAGTAGCAATGAGCAGTTCTTC; CDR3 protein: CASSVSSSNEQFF; D gene: NA; V gene: TRBV9; clone size: NA; J gene: TRBJ2-1
CDR3 DNA: TGTGCCAGCAGTGAAGAAAGGAGTTTGGGCACAAACTATGGCTACACCTTC; CDR3 protein: CASSEERSLGTNYGYTF; D gene: NA; V gene: TRBV2; clone size: NA; J gene: TRBJ1-2
CDR3 DNA: TGCAGCGTTGAATACGGCAGGCCCTACGAGCAGTACTTC; CDR3 protein: CSVEYGRPYEQYF; D gene: NA; V gene: TRBV29-1; clone size: NA; J gene: TRBJ2-7
CDR3 DNA: TGTGCCAGCAGTGTGGGACAGGGGGTTACTCAGCCCCAGCATTTT; CDR3 protein: CASSVGQGVTQPQHF; D gene: TRBD1; V gene: TRBV27; clone size: NA; J gene: TRBJ1-5
CDR3 DNA: TGTGCCAGCAGCTTCCATAGACAGGGAGGTGGGGCCAACGTCCTGACTTTC; CDR3 protein: CASSFHRQGGGANVLTF; D gene: NA; V gene: TRBV9; clone size: NA; J gene: TRBJ2-6
CDR3 DNA: TGCGCCAGCAGTAGAGACAGGGTGGTGGAGGGCGAGCAGTACTTC; CDR3 protein: CASSRDRVVEGEQYF; D gene: NA; V gene: TRBV23-1; clone size: NA; J gene: TRBJ2-7
CDR3 DNA: TGCGCCAGCAGAACCGGGACTAGTTCCTACAATGAGCAGTTCTTC; CDR3 protein: CASRTGTSSYNEQFF; D gene: TRBD2; V gene: TRBV5-1; clone size: NA; J gene: TRBJ2-1
CDR3 DNA: TGTGCCAGCAGCCCGGTCGGGCGGGAGGTCAATGAGCAGTTCTTC; CDR3 protein: CASSPVGREVNEQFF; D gene: TRBD2; V gene: TRBV7-9; clone size: NA; J gene: TRBJ2-1
CDR3 DNA: TGTGCCAGCAGTTACAACAGCTACGAGCAGTACTTC; CDR3 protein: CASSYNSYEQYF; D gene: NA; V gene: TRBV6-5; clone size: NA; J gene: TRBJ2-7
CDR3 DNA: TGCAGTGCTAGAGTTAACTATGGCTACACCTTC; CDR3 protein: CSARVNYGYTF; D gene: NA; V gene: TRBV20-1; clone size: few; J gene: TRBJ1-2
CDR3 DNA: TGTGCCAGCAGCGCCACGCAGACTAGCGGGAGAGATGAGCAGTTCTTC; CDR3 protein: CASSATQTSGRDEQFF; D gene: TRBD2; V gene: TRBV9; clone size: NA; J gene: TRBJ2-1
CDR3 DNA: TGTGCCAGCAGCGAGACTAGCGGGAGTTTATACTACGAGCAGTACTTC; CDR3 protein: CASSETSGSLYYEQYF; D gene: TRBD2; V gene: TRBV11-3; clone size: NA; J gene: TRBJ2-7
CDR3 DNA: TGTGCCAGCAGTTGGACAGCGAACTCCTACGAGCAGTACTTC; CDR3 protein: CASSWTANSYEQYF; D gene: NA; V gene: TRBV27; clone size: once; J gene: TRBJ2-7
CDR3 DNA: TGTGCCAGCAGTTTAGGAGGGTCCGGGGCCAACGTCCTGACTTTC; CDR3 protein: CASSLGGSGANVLTF; D gene: NA; V gene: TRBV27; clone size: NA; J gene: TRBJ2-6
CDR3 DNA: TGTGCCAGCAGCTTACGGACAGGGACGGATAACACTGAAGCTTTCTTT; CDR3 protein: CASSLRTGTDNTEAFF; D gene: TRBD1; V gene: TRBV7-9; clone size: NA; J gene: TRBJ1-1
CDR3 DNA: TGTGCCAGCAGCCGACACCGGGGACTAGCGGGAGAAATTGGGGCCAACGTCCTGACTTTC; CDR3 protein: CASSRHRGLAGEIGANVLTF; D gene: TRBD2; V gene: TRBV7-6; clone size: NA; J gene: TRBJ2-6
CDR3 DNA: TGTGCCAGCAGCCCCGAAGGGCAGCCCTACAATGAGCAGTTCTTC; CDR3 protein: CASSPEGQPYNEQFF; D gene: NA; V gene: TRBV7-8; clone size: NA; J gene: TRBJ2-1
CDR3 DNA: TGTGCCAGCAGCTTAAAGAGAACAGGGGGTAATGGCTACACCTTC; CDR3 protein: CASSLKRTGGNGYTF; D gene: TRBD1; V gene: TRBV11-3; clone size: NA; J gene: TRBJ1-2
CDR3 DNA: TGTGCCAGCACCCTAACAGGGGGAAGCTACAATGAGCAGTTCTTC; CDR3 protein: CASTLTGGSYNEQFF; D gene: TRBD1; V gene: TRBV6-1; clone size: NA; J gene: TRBJ2-1
CDR3 DNA: TGTGCCAGCAGCTTACAAGCGGGAGGAACGGGCTACGAGCAGTACTTC; CDR3 protein: CASSLQAGGTGYEQYF; D gene: TRBD2; V gene: TRBV13; clone size: NA; J gene: TRBJ2-7
CDR3 DNA: TGTGCCAGCAGTTTGCGTGGGGCGGGAGTGGGGAGTGAGCAGTTCTTC; CDR3 protein: CASSLRGAGVGSEQFF; D gene: TRBD2; V gene: TRBV27; clone size: NA; J gene: TRBJ2-1
CDR3 DNA: TGTGCCAGCAGCTTAGTGGCCTCGACCGGGAGGGCCAGAGAGACCCAGTACTTC; CDR3 protein: CASSLVASTGRARETQYF; D gene: TRBD2; V gene: TRBV7-9; clone size: NA; J gene: TRBJ2-5